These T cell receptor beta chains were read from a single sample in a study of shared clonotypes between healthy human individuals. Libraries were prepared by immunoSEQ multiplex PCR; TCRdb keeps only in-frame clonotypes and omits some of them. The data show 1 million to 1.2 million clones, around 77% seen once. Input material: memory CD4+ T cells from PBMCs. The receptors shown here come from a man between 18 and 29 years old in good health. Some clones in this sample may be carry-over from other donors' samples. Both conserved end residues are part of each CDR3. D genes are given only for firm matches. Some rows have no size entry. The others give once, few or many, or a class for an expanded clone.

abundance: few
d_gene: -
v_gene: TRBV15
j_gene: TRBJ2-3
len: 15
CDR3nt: TGTGCCACCAGCAGAGATGCGGGAACCACAGATACGCAGTATTTT
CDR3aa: CATSRDAGTTDTQYF

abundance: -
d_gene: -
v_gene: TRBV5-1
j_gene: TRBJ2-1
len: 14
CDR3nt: TGCGCCAGCAGCTCCGAAGGGGCGGGCTTAGAGCAGTTCTTC
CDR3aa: CASSSEGAGLEQFF

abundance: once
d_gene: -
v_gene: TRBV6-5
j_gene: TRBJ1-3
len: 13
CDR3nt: TGTGCCACCCTGCCGCGCTCTGGAAACACCATATATTTT
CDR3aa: CATLPRSGNTIYF

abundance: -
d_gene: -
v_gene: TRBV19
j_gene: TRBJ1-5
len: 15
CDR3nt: TGTGCCAGTAGTATCGTACAGGGCACGCGTCAGCCCCAGCATTTT
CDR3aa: CASSIVQGTRQPQHF

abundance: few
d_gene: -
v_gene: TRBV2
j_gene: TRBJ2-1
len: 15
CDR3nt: TGTGCCAGCGCAACGGGGCAGGGACCCTACAATGAGCAGTTCTTC
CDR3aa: CASATGQGPYNEQFF

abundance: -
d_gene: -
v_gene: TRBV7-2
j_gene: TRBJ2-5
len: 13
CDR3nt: TGTGCCAGCAGCCCCCAGTGGGCAGAGACCCAGTACTTC
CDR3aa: CASSPQWAETQYF

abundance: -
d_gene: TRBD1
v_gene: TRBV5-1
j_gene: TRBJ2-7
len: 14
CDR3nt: TGCGCCAGCAGCTTGGCAGGGGGCAGGGACGAGCAGTACTTC
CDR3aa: CASSLAGGRDEQYF

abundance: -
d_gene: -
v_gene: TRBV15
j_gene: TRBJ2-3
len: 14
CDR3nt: TGTGCCACCAGCAGAGATTTTGCGGAAGATACGCAGTATTTT
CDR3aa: CATSRDFAEDTQYF

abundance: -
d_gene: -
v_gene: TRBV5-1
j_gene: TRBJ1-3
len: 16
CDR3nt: TGCGCCAGCAGCTTGTCAGGGGTGGATCAGGGAAACACCATATATTTT
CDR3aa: CASSLSGVDQGNTIYF

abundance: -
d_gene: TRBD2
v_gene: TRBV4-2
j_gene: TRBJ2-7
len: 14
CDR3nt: TGTGCCAGCAGCTTTAGACTAGCGCCCTACGAGCAGTACTTC
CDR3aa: CASSFRLAPYEQYF

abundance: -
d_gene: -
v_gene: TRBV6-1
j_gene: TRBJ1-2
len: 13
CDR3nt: TGTGCCAGCAGTGAGGCGGGATCCTATGGCTACACCTTC
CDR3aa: CASSEAGSYGYTF

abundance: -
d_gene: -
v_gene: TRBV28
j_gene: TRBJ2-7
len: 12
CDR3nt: TGTGCCAGCAGTTCACGGGTCTACGAGCAGTACTTC
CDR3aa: CASSSRVYEQYF

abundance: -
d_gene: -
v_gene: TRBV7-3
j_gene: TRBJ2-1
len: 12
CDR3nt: TGTGCCAGCAGCTTAACCCGGGATGAGCAGTTCTTC
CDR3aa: CASSLTRDEQFF

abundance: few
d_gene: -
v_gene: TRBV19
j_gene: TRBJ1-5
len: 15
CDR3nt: TGTGCCAGTAGGAGCCAGAATCAGGGGAATCAGCCCCAGCATTTT
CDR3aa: CASRSQNQGNQPQHF

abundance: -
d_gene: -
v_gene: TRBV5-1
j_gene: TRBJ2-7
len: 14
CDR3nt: TGCGCCAGCAGCCTTTCGGGGCCCGCCTACGAGCAGTACTTC
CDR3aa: CASSLSGPAYEQYF

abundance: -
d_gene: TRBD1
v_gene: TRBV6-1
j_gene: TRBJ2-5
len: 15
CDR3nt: TGTGCCAGCAGAGGAACCGGGACAGGTAAAGAGACCCAGTACTTC
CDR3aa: CASRGTGTGKETQYF

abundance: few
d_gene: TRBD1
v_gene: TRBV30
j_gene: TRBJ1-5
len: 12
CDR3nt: TGTGCCTGGAGGGCCAGGACAGGGGTCCAGCATTTT
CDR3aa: CAWRARTGVQHF

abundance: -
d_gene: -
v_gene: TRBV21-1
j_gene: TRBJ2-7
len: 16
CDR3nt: TGTGCCAGCAGCAAACCGACTAAACCGTCTTCTTACGAGCAGTACTTC
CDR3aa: CASSKPTKPSSYEQYF

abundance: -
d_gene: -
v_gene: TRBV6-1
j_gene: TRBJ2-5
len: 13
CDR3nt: TGTGCCAGCAGTGGACATTTTCAAGAGACCCAGTACTTC
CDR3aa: CASSGHFQETQYF

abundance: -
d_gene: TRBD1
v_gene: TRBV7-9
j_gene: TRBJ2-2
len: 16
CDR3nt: TGTGCCAGCAGCTTCTACCCCGGGACAGGGCCCGGGGAGCTGTTTTTT
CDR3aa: CASSFYPGTGPGELFF

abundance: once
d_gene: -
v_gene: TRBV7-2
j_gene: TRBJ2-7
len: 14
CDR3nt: TGTGCCAGCAGCAGAATTGAGGGCCCCTACGAGCAGTACTTC
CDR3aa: CASSRIEGPYEQYF

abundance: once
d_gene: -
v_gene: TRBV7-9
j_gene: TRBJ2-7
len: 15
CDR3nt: TGTGCCAGCAGCTTAGCGCTTCCTGCCTCCTACGAGCAGTACTTC
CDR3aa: CASSLALPASYEQYF

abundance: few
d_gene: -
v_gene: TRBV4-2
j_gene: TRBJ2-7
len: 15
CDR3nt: TGTGCCAGCAGCCAACAGCCTAGTGCCTCCTACGAGCAGTACTTC
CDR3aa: CASSQQPSASYEQYF

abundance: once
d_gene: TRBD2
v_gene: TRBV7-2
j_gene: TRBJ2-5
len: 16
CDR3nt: TGTGCCAGCAGCTTAGCGCGTCGGGAGGCGGGAGAGACCCAGTACTTC
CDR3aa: CASSLARREAGETQYF

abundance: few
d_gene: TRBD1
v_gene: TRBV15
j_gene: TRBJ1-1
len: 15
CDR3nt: TGTGCCACCAGCTATGGCGGGACAGGGCCCACTGAAGCTTTCTTT
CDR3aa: CATSYGGTGPTEAFF

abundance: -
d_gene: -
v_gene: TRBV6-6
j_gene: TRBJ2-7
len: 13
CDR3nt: TGTGCCAGCAGTTACCGCTCTACGTACGAGCAGTACTTC
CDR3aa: CASSYRSTYEQYF

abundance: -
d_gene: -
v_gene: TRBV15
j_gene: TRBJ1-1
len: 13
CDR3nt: TGTGCCACCAGCAGAGACCGGACAGCGGGGGCTTTCTTT
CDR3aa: CATSRDRTAGAFF

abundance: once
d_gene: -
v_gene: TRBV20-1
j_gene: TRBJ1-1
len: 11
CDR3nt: TGCCATTTGGTAGGGGGGACTGAAGCTTTCTTT
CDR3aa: CHLVGGTEAFF

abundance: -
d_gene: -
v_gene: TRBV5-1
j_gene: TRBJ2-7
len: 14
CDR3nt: TGCGCCAGCAGATCCAGGGCGGTGTACGACGAGCAGTACTTC
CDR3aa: CASRSRAVYDEQYF

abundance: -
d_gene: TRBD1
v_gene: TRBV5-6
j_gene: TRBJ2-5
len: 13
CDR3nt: TGTGCCAGCAACGGACAGGTGCAAGAGACCCAGTACTTC
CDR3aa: CASNGQVQETQYF

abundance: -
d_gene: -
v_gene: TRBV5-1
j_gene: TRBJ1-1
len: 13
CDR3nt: TGCGCCAGCAGCCATGACCCGGGGGTTAGAGCTTTCTTT
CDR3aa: CASSHDPGVRAFF

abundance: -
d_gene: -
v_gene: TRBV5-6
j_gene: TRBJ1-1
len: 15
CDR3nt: TGTGCCAGCAGCTTGCTCGGGGGAGGGTACACTGAAGCTTTCTTT
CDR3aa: CASSLLGGGYTEAFF

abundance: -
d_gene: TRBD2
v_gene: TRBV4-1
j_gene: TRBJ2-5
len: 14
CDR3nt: TGCGCCAGCAGCCAAGGTCTAGCGGGAGAGACCCAGTACTTC
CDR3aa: CASSQGLAGETQYF

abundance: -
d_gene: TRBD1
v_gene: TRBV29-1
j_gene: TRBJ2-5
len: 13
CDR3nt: TGCAGCGCTAAAGGGGGCCCCGGAGAGACCCAGTACTTC
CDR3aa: CSAKGGPGETQYF

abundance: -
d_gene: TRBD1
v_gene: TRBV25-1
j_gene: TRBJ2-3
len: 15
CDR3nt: TGTGCCAGCAGTGAAGGTGGGACAGGCACAGATACGCAGTATTTT
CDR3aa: CASSEGGTGTDTQYF

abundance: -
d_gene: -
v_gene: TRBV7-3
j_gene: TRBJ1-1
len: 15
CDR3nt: TGTGCCAGCAGCGACCGGGGGGTTACGACGACTGAAGCTTTCTTT
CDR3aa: CASSDRGVTTTEAFF

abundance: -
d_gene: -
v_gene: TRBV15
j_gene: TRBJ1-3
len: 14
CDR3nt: TGTGCCACCAGCAGGGCCAGGTCAGGAAACACCATATATTTT
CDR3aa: CATSRARSGNTIYF

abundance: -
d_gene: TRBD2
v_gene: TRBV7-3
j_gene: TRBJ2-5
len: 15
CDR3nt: TGTGCCAGCAGCGGATCCGGGACTAGCGGGTTAACCCAGTACTTC
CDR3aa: CASSGSGTSGLTQYF